In its sample, the clone carrying this T cell receptor beta chain was seen once. In the original workflow: Cell counts per sample came from amplifying reference gene primers. Data came from immunoSEQ multiplex PCR; TCRdb stores just in-frame clones and leaves some out. V and J calls and clone size are given by that table; D and trimming were obtained from the DNA. The sample has roughly 190,000 clones, about 85% seen once. V dropped 0 bases and J dropped 7 bases, with 9 bases sitting between them. Germline CDR1 is SGHDN and CDR2 is FVKESK. The CDR3 has 13 residues. The data were obtained in a study of blood T cell repertoires in COVID-19.

The rearrangement joins TRBV14 to TRBJ2-5; the D is unclear. This sequence was found in a man in his thirties or forties with acute or convalescent COVID-19. Sequencing was done on a sample of peripheral blood. CDR3 in DNA: TGTGCCAGCAGCCAAGATGGGCCCGGGACCCAGTACTTC. It codes for CASSQDGPGTQYF.